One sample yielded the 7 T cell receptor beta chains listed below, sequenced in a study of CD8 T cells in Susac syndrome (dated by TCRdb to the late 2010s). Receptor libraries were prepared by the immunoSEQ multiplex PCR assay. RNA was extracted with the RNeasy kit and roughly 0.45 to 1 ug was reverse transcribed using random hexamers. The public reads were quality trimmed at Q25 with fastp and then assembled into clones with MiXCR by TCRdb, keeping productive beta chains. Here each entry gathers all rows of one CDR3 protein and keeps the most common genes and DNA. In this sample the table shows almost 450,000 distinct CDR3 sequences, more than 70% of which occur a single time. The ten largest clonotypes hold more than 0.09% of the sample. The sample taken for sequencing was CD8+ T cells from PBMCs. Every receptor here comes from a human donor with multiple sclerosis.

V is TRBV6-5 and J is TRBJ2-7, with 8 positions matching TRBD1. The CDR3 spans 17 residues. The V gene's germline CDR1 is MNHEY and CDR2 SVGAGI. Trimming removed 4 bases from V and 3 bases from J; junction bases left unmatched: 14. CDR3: CASSLDRVSSTYYEQYF. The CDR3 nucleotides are TGTGCCAGCAGTTTGGACAGGGTGTCAAGTACTTACTACGAGCAGTACTTC.

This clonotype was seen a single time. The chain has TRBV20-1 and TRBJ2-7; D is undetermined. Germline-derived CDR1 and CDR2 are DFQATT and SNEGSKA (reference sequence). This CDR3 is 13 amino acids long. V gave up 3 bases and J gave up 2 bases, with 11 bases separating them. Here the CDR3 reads CSASHGETYEQYF. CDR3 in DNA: TGCAGTGCTAGCCATGGGGAAACCTACGAGCAGTACTTC.

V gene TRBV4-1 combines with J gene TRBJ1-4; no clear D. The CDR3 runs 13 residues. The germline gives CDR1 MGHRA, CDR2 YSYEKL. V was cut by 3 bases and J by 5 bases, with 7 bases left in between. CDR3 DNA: TGCGCCAGCAGCCAGGTGGGGAATGAAAAACTGTTTTTT. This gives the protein CASSQVGNEKLFF.

The CDR3 protein is CATGHRTGEGDSGEGNSYEQYF. As DNA, the CDR3 is TGTGCCACCGGACATCGGACAGGGGAAGGGGACTCAGGGGAAGGTAACTCCTACGAGCAGTACTTC. The rearrangement links TRBV24-1 to TRBJ2-7; 9 bases agree with TRBD1. CDR1 and CDR2 from the germline V gene are KGHDR and SFDVKD. There are 22 residues in the CDR3. V lost 9 bases to trimming and J lost 0 bases; unmatched junction nucleotides: 29.

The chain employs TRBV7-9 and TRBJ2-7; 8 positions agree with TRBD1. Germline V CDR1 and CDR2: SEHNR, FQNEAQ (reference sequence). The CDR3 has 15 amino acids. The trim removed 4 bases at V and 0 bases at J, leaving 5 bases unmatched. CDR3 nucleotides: TGTGCCAGCAGCTCCGGACAGGGACTCTCCTACGAGCAGTACTTC. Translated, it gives CASSSGQGLSYEQYF.

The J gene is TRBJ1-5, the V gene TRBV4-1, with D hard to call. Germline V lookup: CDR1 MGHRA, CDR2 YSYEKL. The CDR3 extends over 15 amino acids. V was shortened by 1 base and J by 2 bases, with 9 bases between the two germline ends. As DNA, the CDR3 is TGCGCCAGCAGCCAAGGGGAGGGTGGCAATCAGCCCCAGCATTTT. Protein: CASSQGEGGNQPQHF.

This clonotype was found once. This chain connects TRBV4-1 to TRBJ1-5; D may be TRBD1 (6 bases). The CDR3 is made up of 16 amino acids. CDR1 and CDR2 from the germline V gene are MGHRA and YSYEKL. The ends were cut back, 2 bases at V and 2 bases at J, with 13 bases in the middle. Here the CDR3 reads CASSQYAGEGNQPQHF. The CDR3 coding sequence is TGCGCCAGCAGCCAATACGCAGGGGAAGGCAATCAGCCCCAGCATTTT.